The 21 T cell receptor beta chains below come from one sample, sequenced in a study of control samples from healthy donors and cancer patients. Sequenced by immunoSEQ multiplex PCR; TCRdb stores in-frame clones only, minus some. Of about 100,000 clones listed, roughly 87% are singletons. The sequenced material came from blood. The receptors come from a woman aged 45-59 years in good health.

The V call is TRBV27, the J call TRBJ1-1, with a possible D match to TRBD1 (5 bases). This CDR3 is built from 18 residues. V lost 4 bases to trimming and J lost 1 base, with 22 bases between them. The V gene's germline CDR1 is MNHEY and CDR2 SMNVEV (reference sequence). CDR3 region: CASSSAVYRRRGNTEAFF. In DNA, the CDR3 is TGTGCCAGCAGTTCCGCGGTTTACAGGCGTCGGGGGAACACTGAAGCTTTCTTT.

This chain connects TRBV7-9 to TRBJ2-1; D is unclear. The germline V gene encodes CDR1 SEHNR and CDR2 FQNEAQ (reference sequence). The CDR3 has 14 residues. The V end was cut by 4 bases, the J end by 6 bases, with 13 bases between. For the CDR3, the DNA is TGTGCCAGCAGCTCTGGACCGAGAACCAATGAGCAGTTCTTC. Encoded protein: CASSSGPRTNEQFF.

The chain combines TRBV6-5 with TRBJ1-6, with TRBD1 as a possible D gene (6 bases). Germline V CDR1 and CDR2: MNHEY, SVGAGI. The CDR3 sequence is 15 residues long. Between the trimmed V and J ends, which lost 7 bases and 4 bases, there was a span of 14 bases. CDR3 region: CASNRDTEYNSPLHF. CDR3 DNA sequence: TGTGCCAGCAATCGGGACACAGAGTATAATTCACCCCTCCACTTT.

J is TRBJ2-7 and V is TRBV2, with 9 positions matching TRBD2. Per the germline V gene, CDR1 is SNHLY and CDR2 is FYNNEI. This CDR3 contains 13 residues. Trimming cost V 7 bases and J 6 bases; bases outside gene matches: 7. CDR3 DNA sequence: TGTGCCAGCACTGATAGCGGGGGCGGCGAGCAGTACTTC. Translated: CASTDSGGGEQYF.

The J gene is TRBJ2-7, the V gene TRBV6-5; D remains ambiguous. Trimming pared 9 bases from V and 2 bases from J, leaving 17 bases between. The CDR3 loop spans 14 amino acids. Germline V lookup: CDR1 MNHEY, CDR2 SVGAGI. The CDR3 bases are TGTGCCAGTCCCCTATCCGGGTCGGCCTACGAGCAGTACGTC. It codes for CASPLSGSAYEQYV.

This clone appeared a few times. The CDR3 is CASSDRGTSGATQYF. CDR3 DNA: TGTGCCAGCAGTGACCGGGGCACGTCCGGAGCTACGCAGTATTTT. The chain combines TRBV6-1 with TRBJ2-3; TRBD1 or TRBD2 may be the D gene (5 bases each). V was clipped by 3 bases and J by 8 bases, with 18 bases between them. Germline CDR1 MNHNS, CDR2 SASEGT. This CDR3 spans 15 amino acids.

The V gene is TRBV6-6, the J gene TRBJ2-7; weak D call: TRBD1 (6 bases). V gave up 1 base and J gave up 3 bases, with 13 bases separating them. The CDR3 has 15 residues. Germline CDR1 MNHNY, CDR2 SVGAGI (reference sequence). The CDR3 DNA reads as TGTGCCAGCAGTTACTACCCAGGGGTGAACTACGAGCAGTACGTC. Translated: CASSYYPGVNYEQYV.

This rearrangement joins TRBV7-2 to TRBJ1-4, with D tentatively TRBD1 (5 bases). CDR1 is SGHTA, CDR2 FQGNSA, per germline. Deletions cut 7 bases from V and 4 bases from J, with 13 bases between. This CDR3 contains 14 residues. CDR3 sequence: CASTLGRSNEKLFF. CDR3 in DNA: TGTGCCAGCACCCTGGGACGGAGTAATGAAAAACTGTTTTTT.

The chain employs TRBV4-3 and TRBJ1-2; 7 nucleotides align to TRBD1. The CDR3 length is 14 residues. Germline V gene sequence: CDR1 LGHNA, CDR2 YSLEER. V dropped 5 bases and J dropped 2; count of bases not matched to a gene: 5. CDR3 DNA sequence: TGCGCCAGCAGCGGACAGGTTATGAACTATGGCTACACCTTC. This translates into CASSGQVMNYGYTF.

The V gene is TRBV18, the J gene TRBJ2-1, with D maybe TRBD2 (5 bases). Trimming shortened V by 1 base and J by 1 base, and 5 bases separated the two germline ends. Germline V CDR1 and CDR2: KGHSH, LQKENI. The CDR3 contains 14 residues. The CDR3 reads CASSPRGSYNEQFF. The DNA for the CDR3 is TGTGCCAGCTCACCACGAGGGTCCTACAATGAGCAGTTCTTC. Drawing the rest from reference TRBV18 and TRBJ2-1, the complete variable domain is NAGVMQNPRHLVRRRGQEARLRCSPMKGHSHVYWYRQLPEEGLKFMVYLQKENIIDESGMPKERFSAEFPKEGPSILRIQQVVRGDSAAYFCASSPRGSYNEQFFGPGTRLTVL.

This sequence joins TRBV11-3 and TRBJ2-1, with TRBD2 matching over 15 bases. Germline V lookup: CDR1 SGHNT, CDR2 YENEEA. CDR3 length equals 16 residues. Trimming cost V 3 bases and J 9 bases; bases outside gene matches: 6. In nucleotides, the CDR3 is TGTGCCAGCAGCTTCATCGGACTAGCGGGAGGGGGTGAGCAGTTCTTC. Its protein product is CASSFIGLAGGGEQFF.

The gene calls are TRBV30 and TRBJ2-2; 12 positions match TRBD2. The trim removed 4 bases at V and 3 bases at J, leaving 9 bases unmatched. This CDR3 is 17 amino acids long. CDR1 is GTSNPN and CDR2 is SVGIG in the germline V gene (reference sequence). The CDR3 sequence is CAWNLASGGADTGELFF. As DNA, the CDR3 is TGTGCCTGGAATTTGGCTAGCGGGGGGGCCGACACCGGGGAGCTGTTTTTT.

This rearrangement joins TRBV2 to TRBJ2-5; TRBD2 is a possible D gene (6 bases). There are 13 residues in the CDR3. Trimming took off 6 bases at V and 4 bases at J, with 12 bases between the two ends. Germline CDR1 reads SNHLY; CDR2 reads FYNNEI. The chain's CDR3 is CASSARLGETQYF. The CDR3 coding sequence is TGTGCCAGCAGCGCTCGACTAGGAGAGACCCAGTACTTC.

This sequence joins TRBV18 and TRBJ2-6; unclear D gene. Per germline, CDR1 KGHSH and CDR2 LQKENI. Trimming took off 2 bases at V and 4 bases at J, with 9 bases between the two ends. The CDR3 length is 15 residues. CDR3 nucleotide sequence: TGTGCCAGCTCACCAAGGTCGGCGGGGGCCAACGTCCTGACTTTC. Its translation is CASSPRSAGANVLTF.

The chain joins TRBV20-1 to TRBJ2-2; possible D gene TRBD1, 6 bases. This CDR3 contains 13 residues. Germline CDR1 reads DFQATT; CDR2 reads SNEGSKA (reference sequence). Trimming cost V 3 bases and J 4 bases, with 9 bases left between them. The CDR3 DNA follows: TGCAGTGCTAGTGGACAGTCCACCGGGGAGCTGTTTTTT. Translating it yields CSASGQSTGELFF.

The chain combines TRBV21-1 with TRBJ1-5. TRBV21-1 constitutes a pseudogene. This CDR3 has 16 amino acids. The CDR3 is CASSKRAGFSNQPQHF. The CDR3 DNA is TGTGCCAGCAGCAAAAGGGCGGGGTTTAGCAATCAGCCCCAGCATTTT.

The V gene is TRBV6-5, the J gene TRBJ2-5, with D unclear. Trimming took 0 bases from V and 4 from J, leaving 6 bases between them. CDR3 size: 13 residues. Per the germline V gene, CDR1 is MNHEY and CDR2 is SVGAGI. This CDR3 is CASSYSVGETQYF. The CDR3 bases are TGTGCCAGCAGTTACTCGGTTGGAGAGACCCAGTACTTC.

The rearrangement joins TRBV6-5 to TRBJ1-1; 9 bases map to TRBD1. V lost 5 bases to trimming and J lost 6 bases; unmatched junction nucleotides: 7. The length of the CDR3 is 14 residues. Germline CDR1 MNHEY, CDR2 SVGAGI. CDR3 sequence: CASSRQGGIAEAFF. The CDR3 region has the DNA TGTGCCAGCAGTCGACAGGGGGGTATAGCTGAAGCTTTCTTT.

This clone was recorded a few times. The V and J genes are TRBV16 and TRBJ2-5; D may be TRBD2 (7 bases). V was trimmed by 4 bases and J by 4 bases, leaving 31 bases between them. The CDR3 totals 20 residues. Per the germline V gene, CDR1 is KGHSY and CDR2 is FQNENV. Here the CDR3 reads CASSLQRGKTGGRGGETQYF. For the CDR3, the DNA is TGTGCCAGCAGCCTCCAAAGGGGGAAAACTGGCGGGAGAGGCGGAGAGACCCAGTACTTC.

The chain couples TRBV27 to TRBJ1-1; 8 nucleotides match TRBD1. Germline values: CDR1 MNHEY, CDR2 SMNVEV (reference sequence). The length of the CDR3 is 16 residues. V lost 5 bases to trimming and J lost 1 base; unmatched junction nucleotides: 9. The CDR3 nucleotides are TGTGCCAGCAGTCCTCCAGGGGGCAAGAGGAACACTGAAGCTTTCTTT. Translating gives CASSPPGGKRNTEAFF.

The J gene is TRBJ2-1, the V gene TRBV5-6; 8 bases map to TRBD2. This CDR3 is 16 amino acids long. Germline V gene data show CDR1 as SGHDT and CDR2 as YYEEEE. V lost 4 bases to trimming and J lost 11 bases; unmatched junction nucleotides: 17. This CDR3 reads CASSNDPGLDLKQQFF. Written as DNA, the CDR3 is TGTGCCAGCAGCAACGATCCGGGACTAGATTTAAAACAGCAGTTCTTC. The full variable domain, rest sourced from reference TRBV5-6 and TRBJ2-1, is DAGVTQSPTHLIKTRGQQVTLRCSPKSGHDTVSWYQQALGQGPQFIFQYYEEEERQRGNFPDRFSGHQFPNYSSELNVNALLLGDSALYLCASSNDPGLDLKQQFFGPGTRLTVL.